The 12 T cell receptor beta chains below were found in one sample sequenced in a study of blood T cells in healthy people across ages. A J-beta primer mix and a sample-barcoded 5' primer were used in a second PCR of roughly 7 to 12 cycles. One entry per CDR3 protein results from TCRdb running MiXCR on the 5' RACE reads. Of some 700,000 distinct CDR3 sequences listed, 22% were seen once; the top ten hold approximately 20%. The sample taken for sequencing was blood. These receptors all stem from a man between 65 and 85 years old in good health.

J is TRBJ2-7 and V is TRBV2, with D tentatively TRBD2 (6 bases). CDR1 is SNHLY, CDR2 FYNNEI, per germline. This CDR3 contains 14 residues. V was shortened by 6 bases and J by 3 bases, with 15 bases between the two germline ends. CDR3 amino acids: CASSPWDGSYEQYF. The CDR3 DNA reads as TGTGCCAGCAGCCCTTGGGACGGGAGCTACGAGCAGTACTTC. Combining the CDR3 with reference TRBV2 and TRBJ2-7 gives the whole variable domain EPEVTQTPSHQVTQMGQEVILRCVPISNHLYFYWYRQILGQKVEFLVSFYNNEISEKSEIFDDQFSVERPDGSNFTLKIRSTKLEDSAMYFCASSPWDGSYEQYFGPGTRLTVT.

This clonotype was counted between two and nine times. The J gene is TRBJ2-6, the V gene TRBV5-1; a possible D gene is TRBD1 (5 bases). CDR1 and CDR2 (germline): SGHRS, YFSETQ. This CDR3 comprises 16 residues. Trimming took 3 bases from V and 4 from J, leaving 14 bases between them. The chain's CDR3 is CASSYNLQAGANVLTF. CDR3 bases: TGCGCCAGCAGCTATAACCTACAGGCCGGGGCCAACGTCCTGACTTTC.

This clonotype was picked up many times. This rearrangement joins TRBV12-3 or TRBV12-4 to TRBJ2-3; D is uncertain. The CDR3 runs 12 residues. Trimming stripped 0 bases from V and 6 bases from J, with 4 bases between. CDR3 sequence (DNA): TGTGCCAGCAGTTTAGCGCCGGATACGCAGTATTTT. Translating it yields CASSLAPDTQYF.

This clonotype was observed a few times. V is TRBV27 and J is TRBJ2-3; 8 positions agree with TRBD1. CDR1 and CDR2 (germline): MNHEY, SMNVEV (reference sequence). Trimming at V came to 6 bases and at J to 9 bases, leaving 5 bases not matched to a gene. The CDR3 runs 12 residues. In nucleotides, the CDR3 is TGTGCCAGCAGCCCTACAGGGGGGACGCAGTATTTT. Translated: CASSPTGGTQYF.

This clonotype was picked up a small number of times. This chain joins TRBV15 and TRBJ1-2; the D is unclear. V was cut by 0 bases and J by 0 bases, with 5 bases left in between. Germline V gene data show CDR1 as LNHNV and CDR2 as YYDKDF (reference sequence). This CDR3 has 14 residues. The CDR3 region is CATSRDLANYGYTF. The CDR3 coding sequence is TGTGCCACCAGCAGAGATCTAGCTAACTATGGCTACACCTTC.

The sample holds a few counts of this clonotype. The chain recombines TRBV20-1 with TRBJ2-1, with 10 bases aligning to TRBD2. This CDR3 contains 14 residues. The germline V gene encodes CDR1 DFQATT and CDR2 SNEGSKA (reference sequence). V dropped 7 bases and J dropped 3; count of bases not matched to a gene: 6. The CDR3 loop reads CSGAGLANYNEQFF. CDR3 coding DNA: TGCAGTGGTGCGGGACTAGCGAACTACAATGAGCAGTTCTTC.

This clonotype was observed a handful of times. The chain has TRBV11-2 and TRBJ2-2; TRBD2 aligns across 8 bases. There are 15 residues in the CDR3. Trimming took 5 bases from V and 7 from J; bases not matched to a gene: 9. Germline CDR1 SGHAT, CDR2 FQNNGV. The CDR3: CASSGLKREIGELFF. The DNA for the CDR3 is TGTGCCAGCAGCGGATTGAAGCGGGAGATCGGGGAGCTGTTTTTT.

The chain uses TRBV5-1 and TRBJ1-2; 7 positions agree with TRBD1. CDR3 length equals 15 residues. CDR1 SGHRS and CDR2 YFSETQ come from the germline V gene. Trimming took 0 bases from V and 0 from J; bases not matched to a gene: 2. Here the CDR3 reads CASSLEGGSNYGYTF. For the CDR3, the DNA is TGCGCCAGCAGCTTGGAAGGGGGCTCTAACTATGGCTACACCTTC.

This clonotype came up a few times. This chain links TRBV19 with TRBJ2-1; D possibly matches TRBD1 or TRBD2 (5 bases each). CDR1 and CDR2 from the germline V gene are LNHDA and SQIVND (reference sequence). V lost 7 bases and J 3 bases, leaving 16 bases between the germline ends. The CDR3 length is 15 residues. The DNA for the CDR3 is TGTGCCAGTATTCCTGGGGACCCGGGCTACAATGAGCAGTTCTTC. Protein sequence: CASIPGDPGYNEQFF.

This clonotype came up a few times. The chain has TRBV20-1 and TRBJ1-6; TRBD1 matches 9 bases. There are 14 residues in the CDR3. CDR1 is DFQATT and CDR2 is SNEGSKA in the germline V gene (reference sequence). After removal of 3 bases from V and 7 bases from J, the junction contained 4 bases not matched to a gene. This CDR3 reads CSARRTGENSPLHF. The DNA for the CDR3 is TGCAGTGCTAGGCGGACAGGGGAGAATTCACCCCTCCACTTT.

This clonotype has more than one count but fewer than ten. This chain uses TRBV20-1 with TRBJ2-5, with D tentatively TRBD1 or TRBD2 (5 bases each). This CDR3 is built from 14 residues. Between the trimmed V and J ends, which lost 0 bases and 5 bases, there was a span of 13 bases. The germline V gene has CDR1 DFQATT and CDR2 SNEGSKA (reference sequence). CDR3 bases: TGCAGTGCTAGAGATTGGGGCCGGAGGGAGACCCAGTACTTC. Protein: CSARDWGRRETQYF.

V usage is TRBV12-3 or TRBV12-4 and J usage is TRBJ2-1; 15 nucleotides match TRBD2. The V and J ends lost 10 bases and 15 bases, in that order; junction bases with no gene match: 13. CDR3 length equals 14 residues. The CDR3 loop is CATLEGTSGRKSFF. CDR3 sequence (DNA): TGTGCCACCTTAGAGGGGACTAGCGGGAGGAAGTCGTTCTTC.